This T cell receptor (beta chain) was documented in a study of blood T cell repertoires in COVID-19. TCRdb's copy holds only in-frame clones and misses some; the assay was immunoSEQ multiplex PCR. This table holds hundreds of thousands of clones, approximately 86% found once. To note about this clone: This CDR3 is also generated by other DNA sequences in the sample.

Trimming removed 4 bases from V and 7 bases from J; junction bases left unmatched: 6. This CDR3 region has 13 residues. Germline lookup yields CDR1 SGHNT and CDR2 YYREEE (reference sequence). The sequenced sample consisted of peripheral blood. V and J are TRBV5-4 and TRBJ1-2, with 8 bases matching TRBD1. The origin of this receptor is a woman aged 25 to 39 with COVID-19, enrolled during active disease. Written as DNA, the CDR3 is TGTGCCAGCAGCCTACAGGGGGAGGGTGGCTACACCTTC. Its protein is CASSLQGEGGYTF.